These 32 T cell receptor beta chains came from one sample sequenced in a study of blood T cell repertoires in COVID-19. Generated by immunoSEQ multiplex PCR, the TCRdb table keeps only in-frame clones and is missing some. The top ten hold 8% to 10% of the sample, which has over 300,000 clones, around 91% seen once. What was sequenced was PBMCs or T cells enriched from blood (not recorded which). The origin of the receptors is a woman aged 40 to 55 who had recovered from COVID-19.

The J gene is TRBJ2-7, the V gene TRBV14; D is uncertain. CDR3 length: 14 amino acids. Trimming pared 0 bases from V and 3 bases from J, leaving 9 bases between. CDR1 is SGHDN, CDR2 FVKESK, per germline. The CDR3 DNA sequence: TGTGCCAGCAGCCAAGATAGTGGTCTCTACGAGCAGTACTTC. As protein: CASSQDSGLYEQYF.

The V call is TRBV7-2, the J call TRBJ2-3, with TRBD2 identical over 10 bases. The CDR3 loop spans 15 amino acids. V lost 5 bases, J lost 6 bases, and 8 bases stayed unmatched. Per germline, CDR1 SGHTA and CDR2 FQGNSA. CDR3 DNA sequence: TGTGCCAGCAGCCCCAACAGCGGGGGGGCGGATACGCAGTATTTT. Protein product: CASSPNSGGADTQYF.

J is TRBJ2-6 and V is TRBV9, with TRBD1 matching 11 bases. Germline lookup yields CDR1 SGDLS and CDR2 YYNGEE. The CDR3 is made up of 18 amino acids. J lost 2 bases, V lost 4 bases, and 8 bases had no gene match. CDR3 bases: TGTGCCAGCAGCCCAGTCCCGGGACAGGGGGCTGGGGCCAACGTCCTGACTTTC. Amino acid sequence: CASSPVPGQGAGANVLTF. The complete variable domain, with remaining parts taken from reference TRBV9 and TRBJ2-6, reads DSGVTQTPKHLITATGQRVTLRCSPRSGDLSVYWYQQSLDQGLQFLIQYYNGEERAKGNILERFSAQQFPDLHSELNLSSLELGDSALYFCASSPVPGQGAGANVLTFGAGSRLTVL.

The V and J genes are TRBV11-2 and TRBJ1-1; weak D call: TRBD1 (6 bases). The CDR3 contains 16 residues. Trimming took off 0 bases at V and 1 base at J, with 12 bases between the two ends. Germline loops: CDR1 SGHAT, CDR2 FQNNGV. The DNA for the CDR3 is TGTGCCAGCAGCTTAGATTTGCCGGGACAGAACACTGAAGCTTTCTTT. It yields the protein CASSLDLPGQNTEAFF. Drawing the rest from reference TRBV11-2 and TRBJ1-1, the complete variable domain is EAGVAQSPRYKIIEKRQSVAFWCNPISGHATLYWYQQILGQGPKLLIQFQNNGVVDDSQLPKDRFSAERLKGVDSTLKIQPAKLEDSAVYLCASSLDLPGQNTEAFFGQGTRLTVV.

The V and J genes are TRBV2 and TRBJ2-4; 7 nucleotides match TRBD1. CDR3 length: 14 amino acids. Germline lookup yields CDR1 SNHLY and CDR2 FYNNEI. Unmatched junction bases numbered 10, after V lost 7 bases and J lost 7 bases. CDR3 DNA: TGTGCCAGCACCGGGGCAGGGGGATGGAACATTCAGTACTTC. It codes for CASTGAGGWNIQYF.

The rearrangement uses TRBV5-4 and TRBJ2-2; TRBD2 agrees at 7 bases. V was pared by 5 bases and J by 0 bases, with 4 bases of the junction left unmatched. This CDR3 is built from 15 residues. The germline V gene encodes CDR1 SGHNT and CDR2 YYREEE (reference sequence). Written as DNA, the CDR3 is TGTGCCAGCAGGCCGGGGACTACGAACACCGGGGAGCTGTTTTTT. This sequence encodes CASRPGTTNTGELFF.

The chain employs TRBV3-1 (or the pseudogene TRBV3-2) and TRBJ2-5, with 7 bases identical to TRBD2. The CDR3 loop spans 14 amino acids. V dropped 2 bases and J dropped 9; count of bases not matched to a gene: 9. Germline V gene data show CDR1 as LGHDT and CDR2 as YNNKEL (reference sequence). Written as DNA, the CDR3 is TGTGCCAGCAGCCAATCGGCTAGCGGAGGGGCCCAGTACTTC. It is translated as CASSQSASGGAQYF.

V gene TRBV7-3 combines with J gene TRBJ2-1, with 7 nucleotides matching TRBD1. Germline loops: CDR1 SGHTA, CDR2 FQGTGA. The CDR3 spans 16 residues. J gave up 2 bases and V 1 base, and 5 bases lay outside the gene matches. The CDR3, as DNA: TGTGCCAGCAGCTTAATCGTAGGGACAGCCTACAATGAGCAGTTCTTC. It yields the protein CASSLIVGTAYNEQFF. The entire variable domain, with the rest obtained from reference TRBV7-3 and TRBJ2-1, is as follows: GAGVSQTPSNKVTEKGKYVELRCDPISGHTALYWYRQSLGQGPEFLIYFQGTGAADDSGLPNDRFFAVRPEGSVSTLKIQRTERGDSAVYLCASSLIVGTAYNEQFFGPGTRLTVL.

The rearrangement joins TRBV6-5 to TRBJ2-5; 8 positions match TRBD2. V gave up 7 bases and J gave up 4 bases; unmatched junction bases: 5. This CDR3 region has 13 residues. Germline V gene sequence: CDR1 MNHEY, CDR2 SVGAGI. Written as DNA, the CDR3 is TGTGCCAGCATCCGGGGACTAGGAGAGACCCAGTACTTC. This encodes CASIRGLGETQYF.

CDR3 nucleotides: TGTGCCAGCAGTTCAACCTATCTCGGACAGCGTAGCAATCAGCCCCAGCATTTT. Its protein product is CASSSTYLGQRSNQPQHF. This sequence joins TRBV27 and TRBJ1-5; maybe TRBD1 (6 bases). Germline values: CDR1 MNHEY, CDR2 SMNVEV (reference sequence). The CDR3 runs 18 residues. V shed 4 bases and J shed 0 bases, with 19 bases lying between them.

The gene calls are TRBV11-3 and TRBJ1-2; the D is unclear. V shed 1 base and J shed 3 bases, with 6 bases lying between them. Per the germline V gene, CDR1 is SGHNT and CDR2 is YENEEA. The CDR3 has 13 residues. CDR3 coding DNA: TGTGCCAGCAGCTTAGGGCAGGACTATGGCTACACCTTC. It specifies CASSLGQDYGYTF.

The genes are TRBV27 and TRBJ2-2; a possible D gene is TRBD2 (6 bases). Trimming took 2 bases from V and 2 from J, leaving 9 bases between them. Germline CDR1 MNHEY, CDR2 SMNVEV (reference sequence). The CDR3 spans 15 residues. The DNA for the CDR3 is TGTGCCAGCAGTTTAGCGGGGCCTAACACCGGGGAGCTGTTTTTT. This translates into CASSLAGPNTGELFF.

The V call is TRBV19, the J call TRBJ1-5; the match to TRBD1 covers 10 bases. V lost 6 bases, J lost 2 bases, and 4 bases stayed unmatched. This CDR3 has 15 amino acids. The germline V gene encodes CDR1 LNHDA and CDR2 SQIVND (reference sequence). Written as DNA, the CDR3 is TGTGCCAGTAGATCCGGGACAGGGGGCAATCAGCCCCAGCATTTT. Translation: CASRSGTGGNQPQHF.

The chain uses TRBV2 and TRBJ2-7; 10 bases are a match to TRBD2. Germline lookup yields CDR1 SNHLY and CDR2 FYNNEI. The CDR3 is made up of 13 amino acids. V was pared by 10 bases and J by 3 bases, with 6 bases of the junction left unmatched. CDR3 nucleotides: TGTGCCACTAGTAGCGGGGGGAACTACGAGCAGTACTTC. Translating gives CATSSGGNYEQYF.

The V call is TRBV6-2 or TRBV6-3, the J call TRBJ1-2; TRBD1 matches 7 bases. Germline lookup yields CDR1 MNHEY and CDR2 SVGEGT. The CDR3 runs 16 residues. Unmatched junction bases numbered 7, after V lost 2 bases and J lost 1 base. The CDR3 is CASSYGDRERNYGYTF. In nucleotides, the CDR3 is TGTGCCAGCAGTTACGGAGACAGGGAGCGTAACTATGGCTACACCTTC.

CDR3 sequence reads: CATSRVSSSGVSYEQYF. The CDR3 bases are TGTGCCACCAGCAGAGTTTCGTCTAGCGGAGTTTCCTACGAGCAGTACTTC. The V call is TRBV15, the J call TRBJ2-7; 7 nucleotides align to TRBD2. This CDR3 comprises 17 residues. V trimming: 1 base; J trimming: 1 base; junction bases outside the gene matches: 10. Looked up from germline, CDR1 is LNHNV and CDR2 is YYDKDF (reference sequence).

The J gene is TRBJ2-7, the V gene TRBV30; D is unresolved. CDR1 GTSNPN and CDR2 SVGIG come from the germline V gene (reference sequence). This CDR3 spans 11 amino acids. The V end was cut by 2 bases, the J end by 6 bases, with 8 bases between. The CDR3, as DNA: TGTGCCTGGAGTTTCACGCGCGAGCAGTACTTC. It codes for CAWSFTREQYF.

The V and J genes are TRBV19 and TRBJ2-1, with D unresolved. Trimming took off 2 bases at V and 6 bases at J, with 14 bases between the two ends. The CDR3 is 15 amino acids. Germline V gene sequence: CDR1 LNHDA, CDR2 SQIVND (reference sequence). This chain's CDR3 is CASSISGYSGNEQFF. The CDR3 DNA reads TGTGCCAGTAGTATATCTGGTTATTCGGGCAATGAGCAGTTCTTC.

V is TRBV7-3 and J is TRBJ2-7, with D possibly TRBD1 on 7 matching bases. This CDR3 has 18 residues. Per germline, CDR1 SGHTA and CDR2 FQGTGA. Between the trimmed V and J ends, which lost 4 bases and 9 bases, there was a span of 31 bases. In DNA form, the CDR3 reads TGTGCCAGCAGCTCCTCAAGACCTACAGGGGTGGAGGGGTACCGGCAGTACTTC. It specifies CASSSSRPTGVEGYRQYF.

Of note for this clone: Other nucleotide sequences in the sample specify the same CDR3. The J gene is TRBJ1-5, the V gene TRBV5-1; D is ambiguous. Per the germline V gene, CDR1 is SGHRS and CDR2 is YFSETQ. This CDR3 region has 14 residues. Trimming pared 0 bases from V and 7 bases from J, leaving 11 bases between. CDR3 in DNA: TGCGCCAGCAGCTTGGCTGGGGAGGGCCAGCCCCAGCATTTT. Its protein is CASSLAGEGQPQHF. The entire variable domain, with the rest obtained from reference TRBV5-1 and TRBJ1-5, is as follows: KAGVTQTPRYLIKTRGQQVTLSCSPISGHRSVSWYQQTPGQGLQFLFEYFSETQRNKGNFPGRFSGRQFSNSRSEMNVSTLELGDSALYLCASSLAGEGQPQHFGDGTRLSIL.

This chain connects TRBV30 to TRBJ2-7, with 7 bases fitting TRBD1. The junction had 7 bases not matched to a gene; V was cut back by 8 bases and J by 0 bases. Germline values: CDR1 GTSNPN, CDR2 SVGIG (reference sequence). The CDR3 is 13 amino acids. The CDR3 spells CAGYRDSSYEQYF. The CDR3 DNA reads TGTGCCGGTTACCGGGACAGCTCCTACGAGCAGTACTTC.

The chain carries TRBV6-2 or TRBV6-3 and TRBJ2-7; 8 positions agree with TRBD1. Trimming took 2 bases from V and 2 from J; bases not matched to a gene: 8. This CDR3 contains 16 residues. CDR1 and CDR2 (germline): MNHEY, SVGEGT. Here the CDR3 reads CASSYRTTGATYEQYF. CDR3 in DNA: TGTGCCAGCAGTTACCGAACGACAGGGGCGACCTACGAGCAGTACTTC.

The J gene is TRBJ1-2, the V gene TRBV29-1, with D unclear. CDR1 is SQVTM and CDR2 is ANQGSEA in the germline V gene. V was trimmed by 4 bases and J by 2 bases, leaving 8 bases between them. The CDR3 is 12 residues long. The CDR3 reads CSVVSQNYGYTF. CDR3 nucleotides: TGCAGCGTTGTAAGTCAGAACTATGGCTACACCTTC.

The genes are TRBV28 and TRBJ1-5, with D unresolved. The germline CDR1 and CDR2 sequences are MDHEN and SYDVKM. Trimming left V 5 bases short and J 8 bases short, with 13 bases between. The CDR3 extends over 13 amino acids. This CDR3 is CASSPIEGEPQHF. The CDR3 nucleotides are TGTGCCAGCAGTCCTATTGAAGGAGAGCCCCAGCATTTT.

The rearrangement joins TRBV7-2 to TRBJ1-1, with D uncertain. The CDR3 covers 13 residues. Germline V gives CDR1 SGHTA, CDR2 FQGNSA. V was clipped by 7 bases and J by 4 bases, with 13 bases between them. The CDR3 nucleotides read TGTGCCAGCACACGGGGAGTGGGCACTGAAGCTTTCTTT. It specifies CASTRGVGTEAFF. Full variable domain (missing parts from reference TRBV7-2 and TRBJ1-1): GAGVSQSPSNKVTEKGKDVELRCDPISGHTALYWYRQSLGQGLEFLIYFQGNSAPDKSGLPSDRFSAERTGGSVSTLTIQRTQQEDSAVYLCASTRGVGTEAFFGQGTRLTVV.

The chain is built from TRBV6-5 and TRBJ2-3, with 9 bases fitting TRBD1. V shed 4 bases, J shed 1 base, and the junction held 3 bases outside the gene matches. This CDR3 region has 15 residues. Per germline, CDR1 MNHEY and CDR2 SVGAGI. The DNA of the CDR3 is TGTGCCAGCAGTTTAGGACAGGGGCGCACAGATACGCAGTATTTT. Protein sequence: CASSLGQGRTDTQYF.

The chain couples TRBV9 to TRBJ1-3, with D uncertain. The length of the CDR3 is 14 residues. Germline CDR1 and CDR2: SGDLS and YYNGEE. V was pared by 7 bases and J by 0 bases, with 11 bases between. CDR3 DNA: TGTGCCAGCTCACCAACATACTCTGGAAACACCATATATTTT. Protein product: CASSPTYSGNTIYF.

The J gene is TRBJ2-5, the V gene TRBV30; 7 bases map to TRBD2. This CDR3 has 16 residues. J gave up 1 base and V 0 bases, and 8 bases lay outside the gene matches. Germline CDR1 is GTSNPN and CDR2 is SVGIG (reference sequence). The CDR3 reads CAWSVSRGGPQETQYF. CDR3 nucleotides: TGTGCCTGGAGTGTAAGTCGCGGGGGACCCCAAGAGACCCAGTACTTC.

The chain carries TRBV10-1 and TRBJ1-2, with a possible D match to TRBD1 (6 bases). Germline V gene data show CDR1 as WNHNN and CDR2 as SYGVQD (reference sequence). V was shortened by 4 bases and J by 1 base, with 13 bases between the two germline ends. CDR3 length equals 15 residues. The CDR3 is CASSAPGDCNYGYTF. DNA of the CDR3: TGCGCCAGCAGTGCGCCAGGGGATTGTAACTATGGCTACACCTTC.

The chain uses TRBV9 and TRBJ2-5; D is ambiguous. The CDR3 spans 14 residues. Germline-derived CDR1 and CDR2 are SGDLS and YYNGEE. V gave up 4 bases and J gave up 2 bases, with 12 bases separating them. CDR3 residues: CASSPPNSQETQYF. The DNA of the CDR3 is TGTGCCAGCAGCCCTCCTAACTCGCAAGAGACCCAGTACTTC.

In its sample, this clone was seen once. This sequence joins TRBV6-2 or TRBV6-3 and TRBJ1-2; D uncertain. The length of the CDR3 is 13 residues. Looked up from germline, CDR1 is MNHEY and CDR2 is SVGEGT. V gave up 5 bases and J gave up 4 bases, with 11 bases separating them. CDR3 nucleotides: TGTGCCAGCAGTCCGTCGCGGATCTATGGCTACACCTTC. It encodes CASSPSRIYGYTF.

V usage is TRBV7-2 and J usage is TRBJ2-7; 9 bases agree with TRBD1. With 4 bases clipped from V and 0 bases from J, the junction kept 4 bases outside the gene matches. CDR1 and CDR2 (germline): SGHTA, FQGNSA. This CDR3 region has 15 residues. CDR3: CASSSGQGRSYEQYF. The CDR3 DNA reads TGTGCCAGCAGCTCTGGACAGGGGCGCTCCTACGAGCAGTACTTC.